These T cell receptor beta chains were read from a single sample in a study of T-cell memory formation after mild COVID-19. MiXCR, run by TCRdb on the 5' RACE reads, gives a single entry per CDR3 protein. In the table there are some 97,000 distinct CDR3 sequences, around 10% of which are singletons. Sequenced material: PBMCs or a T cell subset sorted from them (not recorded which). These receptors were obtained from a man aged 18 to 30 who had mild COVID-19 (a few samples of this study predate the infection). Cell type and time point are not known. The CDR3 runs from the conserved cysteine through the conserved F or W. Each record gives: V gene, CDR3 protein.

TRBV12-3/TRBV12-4 CASSLAGGPYEQYF
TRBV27 CASRLAGGRSPYEQYF
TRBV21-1 CASRRDGIGGYTF
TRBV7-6 CASSLSTSGGDSYEQYF
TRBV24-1 CATSDVTSGRTDTQYF
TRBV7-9 CASSPRDRYEQYF
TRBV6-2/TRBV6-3 CASSYPLQESGSPLHF
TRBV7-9 CASSSSGNEQFF
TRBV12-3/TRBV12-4 CASSPQGAGGNEQFF
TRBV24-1 CATSDLRHLSSGNTIYF
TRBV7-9 CASRQADLPETQYF
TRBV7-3 CASSETTTDTQYF
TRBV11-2 CASSLTPSEQFF
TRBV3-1 CASSSSGSEGNEQFF
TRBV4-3 CASSQEWDATGELFF
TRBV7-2 CASSFRFTGELFF
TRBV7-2 CASSPVRENEQFF
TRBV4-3 CASSQTGSGVQETQYF
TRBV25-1 CASSDFGTGRETQYF
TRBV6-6 CASSGGGEQYF
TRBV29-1 CSVEVPGGGEKLFF
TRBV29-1 CSVVDSENYGYTF
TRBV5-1 CASSNDFITHFLDEQFF
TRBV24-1 CATSGRGGTSGTDTQYF
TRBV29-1 CSVEDGRGGNQPQHF
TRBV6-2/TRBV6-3 CASSYGTGETQYF
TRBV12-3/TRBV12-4 CASKGLAGAGSTDTQYF
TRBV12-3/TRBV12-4 CASSFPRDRGPGNEQFF
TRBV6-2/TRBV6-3 CASLQTGLFNEQFF
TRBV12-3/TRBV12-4 CASSLIISSNQPQHF
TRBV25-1 CASSEQTGLAGVWKETQYF
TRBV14 CASRRGLGYGYTF
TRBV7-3 CASSEPPGQGNEQFF
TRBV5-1 CASSSNRDNSPLHF
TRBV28 CASSLPGLAGGPSYNEQFF
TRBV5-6 CASSQGNPYEQYF
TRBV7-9 CASSPSYTVSYEQYF
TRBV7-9 CASSLGDAKLYGYTF
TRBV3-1 CASSRLGQGGPTGELFF
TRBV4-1 CASSQDKVSVAEAFF
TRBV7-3 CASSKTPDGYTGELFF
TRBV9 CASSVGGADYNEQFF
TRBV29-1 CSVAEASKNIQYF